The clone carrying this T cell receptor (beta chain) has just a few counts. The antigen is not known. The V gene end was trimmed by 4 bases and the J gene end by 0 bases; junction bases not matched to a gene: 3. CDR3 length: 13 residues. The germline CDR1 and CDR2 sequences are GTSNPN and SVGIG (reference sequence). These data are taken from a study of blood T cells in healthy people across ages. Study results and caveats: A strong correlation was seen between TCR beta diversity and naive T cell percentage.

A J-beta primer mix and a sample-barcoded 5' primer were used in a second PCR of about 6 to 12 cycles. TCRdb itself ran the 5' RACE reads through MiXCR, one entry per CDR3 protein. The data contain about 570,000 distinct CDR3 sequences, 27% of them singletons. The same specimen was also included in a second study, on T cells of mothers and their children.

The gene calls are TRBV30 and TRBJ2-7; TRBD2 matches 7 bases. The sample taken for sequencing was blood. This TCR was recovered from a boy younger than 10 in good health. CDR3 protein: CAWTPGGSYEQYF. The CDR3, as DNA: TGTGCCTGGACGCCGGGAGGCTCCTACGAGCAGTACTTC.